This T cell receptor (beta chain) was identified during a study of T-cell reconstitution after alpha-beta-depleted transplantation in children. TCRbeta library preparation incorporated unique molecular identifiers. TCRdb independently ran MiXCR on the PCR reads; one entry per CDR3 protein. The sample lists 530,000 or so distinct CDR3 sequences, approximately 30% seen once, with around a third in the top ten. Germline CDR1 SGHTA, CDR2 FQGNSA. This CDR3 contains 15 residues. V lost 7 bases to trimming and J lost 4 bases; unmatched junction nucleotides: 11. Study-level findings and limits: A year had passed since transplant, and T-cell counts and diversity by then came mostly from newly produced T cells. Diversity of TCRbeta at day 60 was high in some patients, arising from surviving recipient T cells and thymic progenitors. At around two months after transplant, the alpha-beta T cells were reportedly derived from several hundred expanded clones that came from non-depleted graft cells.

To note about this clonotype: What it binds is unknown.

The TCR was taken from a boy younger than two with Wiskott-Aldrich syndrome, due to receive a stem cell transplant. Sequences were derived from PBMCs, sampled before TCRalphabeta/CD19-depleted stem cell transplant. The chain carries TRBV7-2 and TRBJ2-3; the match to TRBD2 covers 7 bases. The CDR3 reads CASNTGLEVSDTQYF. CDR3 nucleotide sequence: TGTGCCAGCAACACTGGACTAGAGGTATCAGATACGCAGTATTTT.